Described below is a single T cell receptor beta chain sequence and its context. The length of the CDR3 is 13 residues. Germline-derived CDR1 and CDR2 are SQVTM and ANQGSEA. V lost 6 bases and J lost 0, with 6 bases in between. The source of the sample is a study of blood T cell repertoires in COVID-19. Across the study: The United States, Italy and Spain supplied acute and convalescent COVID-19 samples. T cells, B-cell-depleted T cells, or PBMCs provided the cDNA or gDNA that served as material.

The age range of participants was about 18 to 89 years, with residence in around 22 US areas. Each participant's cohort was designated according to participant-reported clinical history. The table came from immunoSEQ multiplex PCR; TCRdb's copy has only in-frame clones and leaves some out. The sample lists 150,000 or so clones; around 80% were seen once. Sequencing used PBMCs or T cells enriched from blood (not recorded which). The chain has TRBV29-1 and TRBJ2-6; D gene unclear. This TCR was recovered from a man aged 50 to 60 who had recovered from COVID-19. Here the CDR3 reads CSVHSSGANVLTF. CDR3 DNA: TGCAGCGTACACAGCTCTGGGGCCAACGTCCTGACTTTC.